The 23 T cell receptor beta chains given below trace back to one sample, sequenced in a study of cytomegalovirus exposure and HLA in healthy donors. PCR employed 60 Vbeta and 13 Jbeta primers. Using immunoSEQ multiplex PCR, the repertoire was profiled, and TCRdb retains in-frame clones only, with some absent. Its clone listing holds about 54,000 clones. Sample: PBMCs. All receptors derive from a woman aged 40 to 50 in good health and CMV-seronegative.

The rearrangement links TRBV7-2 to TRBJ1-5; 7 bases agree with TRBD1. There are 14 residues in the CDR3. V lost 2 bases, J lost 7 bases, and 5 bases stayed unmatched. Germline V gives CDR1 SGHTA, CDR2 FQGNSA. DNA of the CDR3: TGTGCCAGCAGCTTAAAGGGGGCAGGGCAGCCCCAGCATTTT. Translated, it gives CASSLKGAGQPQHF.

J is TRBJ2-1 and V is TRBV9; D unresolved. V was shortened by 2 bases and J by 6 bases, with 18 bases between the two germline ends. CDR1 SGDLS and CDR2 YYNGEE come from the germline V gene. This CDR3 region has 16 residues. CDR3 in DNA: TGTGCCAGCAGCGTCAGCGACTTAACCCATCTCAATGAGCAGTTCTTC. It encodes CASSVSDLTHLNEQFF.

The J gene is TRBJ2-5, the V gene TRBV9; 7 positions match TRBD2. CDR1 and CDR2 (germline): SGDLS, YYNGEE. V lost 0 bases to trimming and J lost 2 bases; unmatched junction nucleotides: 7. The CDR3 has 16 residues. CDR3 sequence reads: CASSVVGSGLQETQYF. DNA of the CDR3: TGTGCCAGCAGCGTAGTTGGTAGCGGGCTACAAGAGACCCAGTACTTC.

The rearrangement uses TRBV9 and TRBJ2-5; no clear D. This CDR3 spans 13 amino acids. Trimming removed 1 base from V and 5 bases from J, with 9 bases in between. Germline values: CDR1 SGDLS, CDR2 YYNGEE. The CDR3 is CASSVYAEETQYF. CDR3 DNA sequence: TGTGCCAGCAGCGTATATGCGGAGGAGACCCAGTACTTC.

The CDR3 here is CASSLSGNTEAFF. In nucleotides, the CDR3 is TGTGCCAGCAGCTTAAGCGGAAACACTGAAGCTTTCTTT. The chain recombines TRBV7-3 with TRBJ1-1; unclear D gene. Per germline, CDR1 SGHTA and CDR2 FQGTGA. Trimming left V 1 base short and J 2 bases short, with 5 bases between. The CDR3 is made up of 13 amino acids.

The chain has TRBV7-9 and TRBJ2-1, with 11 bases matching TRBD2. The ends lost 3 bases at V and 7 bases at J; junction bases unmatched: 14. This CDR3 is built from 18 residues. Germline V lookup: CDR1 SEHNR, CDR2 FQNEAQ (reference sequence). The CDR3 DNA sequence: TGTGCCAGCAGCTTTCCCCCTCGGCTAGCGGGAGGTAGGAATGAGCAGTTCTTC. This translates into CASSFPPRLAGGRNEQFF.

V gene TRBV19 combines with J gene TRBJ1-4; 8 nucleotides agree with TRBD1. V dropped 5 bases and J dropped 3; count of bases not matched to a gene: 14. Germline CDR1 LNHDA, CDR2 SQIVND (reference sequence). This CDR3 has 18 amino acids. The CDR3 sequence is CASSHDRGVIGANEKLFF. The CDR3 DNA reads TGTGCCAGTAGTCACGACAGGGGAGTAATAGGTGCTAATGAAAAACTGTTTTTT.

The chain joins TRBV15 to TRBJ2-7; 7 bases align to TRBD2. Germline-derived CDR1 and CDR2 are LNHNV and YYDKDF (reference sequence). V dropped 3 bases and J dropped 2; count of bases not matched to a gene: 10. The CDR3 contains 16 residues. The CDR3 sequence is CATSRGGTIDAYEQYF. CDR3 nucleotide sequence: TGTGCCACCAGCAGGGGCGGGACTATCGACGCCTACGAGCAGTACTTC.

The V call is TRBV25-1, the J call TRBJ2-5, with a weak D call TRBD2 (6 bases). This CDR3 spans 14 amino acids. Germline CDR1 is MGHDK and CDR2 is SYGVNS. V lost 5 bases to trimming and J lost 2 bases, with 12 bases between them. The CDR3 DNA sequence: TGTGCCAGCAGTTCCACCGGGGGTCAAGAGACCCAGTACTTC. It specifies CASSSTGGQETQYF.

The rearrangement joins TRBV4-1 to TRBJ2-1; 12 bases align to TRBD2. This CDR3 is 18 amino acids long. The ends lost 0 bases at V and 8 bases at J; junction bases unmatched: 11. Looked up from germline, CDR1 is MGHRA and CDR2 is YSYEKL. The CDR3 reads CASSQDVRLAGGTYEQFF. The DNA for the CDR3 is TGCGCCAGCAGCCAAGATGTCCGGCTAGCGGGAGGGACCTATGAGCAGTTCTTC.

The chain is built from TRBV27 and TRBJ2-3; 15 nucleotides line up with TRBD2. The V gene end was trimmed by 5 bases and the J gene end by 5 bases; junction bases not matched to a gene: 8. CDR3 length: 17 amino acids. Germline V lookup: CDR1 MNHEY, CDR2 SMNVEV (reference sequence). The CDR3 loop is CASSPGLAGGPLDTQYF. As DNA, the CDR3 is TGTGCCAGCAGTCCCGGACTAGCGGGGGGGCCGTTAGATACGCAGTATTTT.

V is TRBV18 and J is TRBJ2-7, with D possibly TRBD2 on 6 matching bases. CDR1 and CDR2 (germline): KGHSH, LQKENI. Trimming left V 2 bases short and J 6 bases short, with 17 bases between. The CDR3 has 15 amino acids. CDR3 sequence reads: CASSPSQEGWTEQYF. DNA of the CDR3: TGTGCCAGCTCACCATCCCAGGAGGGGTGGACCGAGCAGTACTTC. The full variable domain, rest sourced from reference TRBV18 and TRBJ2-7, is NAGVMQNPRHLVRRRGQEARLRCSPMKGHSHVYWYRQLPEEGLKFMVYLQKENIIDESGMPKERFSAEFPKEGPSILRIQQVVRGDSAAYFCASSPSQEGWTEQYFGPGTRLTVT.

The CDR3 nucleotides read TGTGCCAGCAGCCATGGAGGGGATAATGAAAAACTGTTTTTT. Its translation is CASSHGGDNEKLFF. This chain uses TRBV7-9 with TRBJ1-4; perhaps TRBD1 as D (5 bases). Trimming cost V 5 bases and J 4 bases, with 11 bases left between them. The CDR3 runs to 14 residues. CDR1 SEHNR and CDR2 FQNEAQ come from the germline V gene (reference sequence).

The genes are TRBV7-2 and TRBJ1-1; possibly TRBD1 for D (6 bases). The length of the CDR3 is 13 residues. Germline CDR1 SGHTA, CDR2 FQGNSA. The V and J ends lost 5 bases and 1 base respectively, with 8 bases between them. The CDR3, as DNA: TGTGCCAGCAGCAGGGGACAGAACACTGAAGCTTTCTTT. It codes for CASSRGQNTEAFF.

The chain couples TRBV28 to TRBJ1-1; 9 bases match TRBD1. V gave up 4 bases and J gave up 9 bases; unmatched junction bases: 15. From germline, CDR1 is MDHEN and CDR2 SYDVKM. The CDR3 length is 16 residues. The CDR3 coding sequence is TGTGCCAGCAGTTCCACCTCGGGGACAGGGATTATGAAAGCTTTCTTT. Its translation is CASSSTSGTGIMKAFF.

The chain uses TRBV7-3 and TRBJ2-1; TRBD1 might be the D (5 bases). CDR3 length: 14 amino acids. The V and J ends lost 5 bases and 6 bases respectively, with 14 bases between them. Germline CDR1 is SGHTA and CDR2 is FQGTGA. The CDR3 DNA is TGTGCCAGCAGCCCCGACCCACAGGTCAATGAGCAGTTCTTC. Its protein product is CASSPDPQVNEQFF. Together with reference TRBV7-3 and TRBJ2-1, the CDR3 gives the full variable domain: GAGVSQTPSNKVTEKGKYVELRCDPISGHTALYWYRQSLGQGPEFLIYFQGTGAADDSGLPNDRFFAVRPEGSVSTLKIQRTERGDSAVYLCASSPDPQVNEQFFGPGTRLTVL.

V is TRBV9 and J is TRBJ2-7; D remains ambiguous. V gave up 0 bases and J gave up 6 bases, with 13 bases separating them. The germline V gene encodes CDR1 SGDLS and CDR2 YYNGEE. CDR3 length: 14 amino acids. For the CDR3, the DNA is TGTGCCAGCAGCGTAGACCCTACAGTACGCGAGCAGTACTTC. Protein product: CASSVDPTVREQYF. Full variable domain (outside the CDR3, taken from reference TRBV9 and TRBJ2-7): DSGVTQTPKHLITATGQRVTLRCSPRSGDLSVYWYQQSLDQGLQFLIQYYNGEERAKGNILERFSAQQFPDLHSELNLSSLELGDSALYFCASSVDPTVREQYFGPGTRLTVT.

This CDR3 reads CASMRGARTEAFF. DNA for the CDR3: TGTGCCAGCATGCGGGGGGCGCGGACTGAAGCTTTCTTT. This chain links TRBV6-5 with TRBJ1-1; possible D gene TRBD1, 6 bases. In germline, CDR1 is MNHEY, CDR2 SVGAGI. This CDR3 comprises 13 residues. V gave up 7 bases and J gave up 5 bases, with 14 bases separating them.

The gene calls are TRBV28 and TRBJ1-2; possible D gene TRBD1, 6 bases. The V and J ends lost 6 bases and 4 bases respectively, with 12 bases between them. Germline V gene lookup returns CDR1 MDHEN and CDR2 SYDVKM. CDR3 length: 13 amino acids. The DNA of the CDR3 is TGTGCCAGCAGACTTACAGGGAGCTATGGCTACACCTTC. This encodes CASRLTGSYGYTF.

CDR3 coding DNA: TGTGCCAGCAGCTTTGGGACAGGGGAGGGCACTGAAGCTTTCTTT. This codes for CASSFGTGEGTEAFF. The chain is built from TRBV7-3 and TRBJ1-1, with 10 bases lining up with TRBD1. The V gene's germline CDR1 is SGHTA and CDR2 FQGTGA. The CDR3 is 15 amino acids. V trimming: 3 bases; J trimming: 4 bases; junction bases outside the gene matches: 5.

As for this clone: The junction and the germline gene differ at one end; a read error may be behind it. This sequence joins TRBV11-2 and TRBJ2-7, with 8 nucleotides matching TRBD2. The CDR3 sequence is 13 residues long. In germline, CDR1 is SGHAT, CDR2 FQNNGV. CDR3 sequence: CASSAGLRTSIDF. CDR3 DNA: TGTGCCAGCAGCGCAGGATTAAGGACTAGCATTGACTTC.

This rearrangement joins TRBV18 to TRBJ2-5, with a possible D match to TRBD2 (6 bases). The CDR3 extends over 13 amino acids. Germline CDR1 is KGHSH and CDR2 is LQKENI. Trimming cost V 6 bases and J 5 bases, with 13 bases left between them. The DNA for the CDR3 is TGTGCCAGCTCTCCGGGACTGTGGGAGACCCAGTACTTC. This codes for CASSPGLWETQYF.

The V gene is TRBV7-9, the J gene TRBJ1-1; D unclear. V was shortened by 1 base and J by 1 base, with 7 bases between the two germline ends. The CDR3 is 14 amino acids. The germline V gene encodes CDR1 SEHNR and CDR2 FQNEAQ (reference sequence). The chain's CDR3 is CASSLEGGNTEAFF. In DNA form, the CDR3 reads TGTGCCAGCAGCTTAGAGGGAGGGAACACTGAAGCTTTCTTT. Looking up the rest from reference TRBV7-9 and TRBJ1-1 gives the full variable domain: DTGVSQNPRHKITKRGQNVTFRCDPISEHNRLYWYRQTLGQGPEFLTYFQNEAQLEKSRLLSDRFSAERPKGSFSTLEIQRTEQGDSAMYLCASSLEGGNTEAFFGQGTRLTVV.